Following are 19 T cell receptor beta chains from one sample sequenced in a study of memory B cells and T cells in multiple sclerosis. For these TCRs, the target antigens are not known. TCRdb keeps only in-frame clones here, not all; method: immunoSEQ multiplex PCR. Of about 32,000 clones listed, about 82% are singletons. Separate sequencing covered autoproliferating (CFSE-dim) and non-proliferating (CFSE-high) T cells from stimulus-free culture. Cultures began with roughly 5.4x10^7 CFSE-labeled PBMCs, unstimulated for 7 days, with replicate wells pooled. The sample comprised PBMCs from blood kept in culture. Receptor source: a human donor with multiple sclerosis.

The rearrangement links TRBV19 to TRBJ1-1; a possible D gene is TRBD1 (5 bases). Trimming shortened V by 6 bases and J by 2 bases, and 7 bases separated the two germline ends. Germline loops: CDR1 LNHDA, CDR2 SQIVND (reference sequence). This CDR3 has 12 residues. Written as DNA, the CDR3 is TGTGCCAGTAGGGGGGGTAACACTGAAGCTTTCTTT. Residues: CASRGGNTEAFF. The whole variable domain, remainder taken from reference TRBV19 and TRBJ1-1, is DGGITQSPKYLFRKEGQNVTLSCEQNLNHDAMYWYRQDPGQGLRLIYYSQIVNDFQKGDIAEGYSVSREKKESFPLTVTSAQKNPTAFYLCASRGGNTEAFFGQGTRLTVV.

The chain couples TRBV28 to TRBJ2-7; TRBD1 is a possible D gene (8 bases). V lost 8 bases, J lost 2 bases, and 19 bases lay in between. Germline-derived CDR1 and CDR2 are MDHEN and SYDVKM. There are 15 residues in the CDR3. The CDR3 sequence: CASEGGGQDTYEQYF. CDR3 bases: TGTGCCAGCGAGGGAGGGGGACAGGACACCTACGAGCAGTACTTC.

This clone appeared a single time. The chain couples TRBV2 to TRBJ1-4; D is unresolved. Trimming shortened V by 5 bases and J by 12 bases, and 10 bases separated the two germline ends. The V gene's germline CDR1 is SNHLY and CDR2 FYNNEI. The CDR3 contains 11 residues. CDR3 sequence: CASSRQLELFF. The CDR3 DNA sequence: TGTGCCAGCAGTCGTCAGTTGGAACTGTTTTTT.

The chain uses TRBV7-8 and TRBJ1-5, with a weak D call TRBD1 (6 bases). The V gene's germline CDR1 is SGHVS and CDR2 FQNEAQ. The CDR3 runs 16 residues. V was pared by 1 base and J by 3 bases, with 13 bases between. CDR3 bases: TGTGCCAGCAGCTTAGTCAGGGGATCCTACAATCAGCCCCAGCATTTT. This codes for CASSLVRGSYNQPQHF.

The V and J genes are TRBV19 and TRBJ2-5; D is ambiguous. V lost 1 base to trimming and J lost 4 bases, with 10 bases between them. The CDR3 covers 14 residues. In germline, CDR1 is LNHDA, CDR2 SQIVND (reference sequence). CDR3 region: CASSIAGGLETQYF. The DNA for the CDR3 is TGTGCCAGTAGTATAGCGGGTGGGTTAGAGACCCAGTACTTC.

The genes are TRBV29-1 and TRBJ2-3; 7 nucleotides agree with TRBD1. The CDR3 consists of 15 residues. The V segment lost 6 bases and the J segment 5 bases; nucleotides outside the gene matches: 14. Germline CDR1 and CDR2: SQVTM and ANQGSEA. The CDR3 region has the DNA TGCAGCGTGTATATCTCTAGCAGGGGGAGAGATACGCAGTATTTT. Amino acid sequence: CSVYISSRGRDTQYF.

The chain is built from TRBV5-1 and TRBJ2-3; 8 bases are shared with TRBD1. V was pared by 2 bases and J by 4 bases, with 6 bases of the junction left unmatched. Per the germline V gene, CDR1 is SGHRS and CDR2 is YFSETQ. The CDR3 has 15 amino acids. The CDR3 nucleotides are TGCGCCAGCAGCTTACAGGGGGTGCGGGCAGATACGCAGTATTTT. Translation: CASSLQGVRADTQYF.

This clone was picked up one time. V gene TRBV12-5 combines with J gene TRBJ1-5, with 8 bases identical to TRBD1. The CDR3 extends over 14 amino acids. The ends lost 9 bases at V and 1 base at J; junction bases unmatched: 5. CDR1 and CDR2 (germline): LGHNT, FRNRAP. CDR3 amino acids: CASAQGASNQPQHF. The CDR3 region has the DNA TGTGCTAGCGCCCAGGGGGCCAGCAATCAGCCCCAGCATTTT.

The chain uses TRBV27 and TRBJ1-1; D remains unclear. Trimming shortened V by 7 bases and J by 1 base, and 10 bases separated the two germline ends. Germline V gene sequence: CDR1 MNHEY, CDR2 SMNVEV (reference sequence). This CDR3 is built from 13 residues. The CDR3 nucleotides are TGTGCCAGCATCGGACGGTCGAACACTGAAGCTTTCTTT. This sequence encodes CASIGRSNTEAFF.

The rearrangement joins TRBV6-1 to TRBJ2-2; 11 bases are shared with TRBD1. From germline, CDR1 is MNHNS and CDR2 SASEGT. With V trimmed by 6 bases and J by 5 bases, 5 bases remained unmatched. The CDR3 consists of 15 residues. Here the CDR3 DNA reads TGTGCCAGCAGGGACAGGGGGCGCCGGACCGGGGAGCTGTTTTTT. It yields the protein CASRDRGRRTGELFF.

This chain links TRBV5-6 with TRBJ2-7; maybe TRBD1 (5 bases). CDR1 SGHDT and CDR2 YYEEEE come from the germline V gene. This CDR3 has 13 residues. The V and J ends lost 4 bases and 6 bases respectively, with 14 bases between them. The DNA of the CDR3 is TGTGCCAGCAGCGCGAATCCAGGGCGCGAGCAGTACTTC. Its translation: CASSANPGREQYF.

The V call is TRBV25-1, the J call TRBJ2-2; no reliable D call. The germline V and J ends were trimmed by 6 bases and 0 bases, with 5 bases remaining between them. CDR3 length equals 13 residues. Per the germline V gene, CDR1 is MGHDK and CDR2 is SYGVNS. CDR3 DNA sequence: TGTGCCAGCAGGAGCGCGAACACCGGGGAGCTGTTTTTT. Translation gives CASRSANTGELFF. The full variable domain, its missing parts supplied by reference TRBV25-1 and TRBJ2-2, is EADIYQTPRYLVIGTGKKITLECSQTMGHDKMYWYQQDPGMELHLIHYSYGVNSTEKGDLSSESTVSRIRTEHFPLTLESARPSHTSQYLCASRSANTGELFFGEGSRLTVL.

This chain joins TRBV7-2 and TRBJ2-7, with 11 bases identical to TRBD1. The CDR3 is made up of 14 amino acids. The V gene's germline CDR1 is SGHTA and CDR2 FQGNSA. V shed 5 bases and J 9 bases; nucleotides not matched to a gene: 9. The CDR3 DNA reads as TGTGCCAGCAGCCCTCCGGGACAGGGGGTTAGGCAGTACTTC. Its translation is CASSPPGQGVRQYF.

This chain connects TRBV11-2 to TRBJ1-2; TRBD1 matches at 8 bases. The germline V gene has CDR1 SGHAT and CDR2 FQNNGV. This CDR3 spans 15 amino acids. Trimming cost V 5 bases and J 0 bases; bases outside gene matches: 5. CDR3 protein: CASSRTGSANYGYTF. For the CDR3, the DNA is TGTGCCAGCAGCCGGACAGGGTCAGCTAACTATGGCTACACCTTC.

CDR3 amino acids: CASSQDWGPISPYEQYF. In DNA, the CDR3 is TGCGCCAGCAGCCAAGATTGGGGACCGATCTCACCCTACGAGCAGTACTTC. This chain connects TRBV4-1 to TRBJ2-7; D is perhaps TRBD1 or TRBD2 (5 bases each). CDR1 is MGHRA and CDR2 is YSYEKL in the germline V gene. The CDR3 is made up of 17 amino acids. Trimming pared 0 bases from V and 2 bases from J, leaving 17 bases between.

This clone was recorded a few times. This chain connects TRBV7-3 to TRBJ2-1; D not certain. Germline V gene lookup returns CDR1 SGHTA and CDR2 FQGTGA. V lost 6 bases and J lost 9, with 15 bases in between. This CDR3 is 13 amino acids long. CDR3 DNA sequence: TGTGCCAGCAGTTCCACAACTGGTAGTGAGCAGTTCTTC. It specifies CASSSTTGSEQFF.

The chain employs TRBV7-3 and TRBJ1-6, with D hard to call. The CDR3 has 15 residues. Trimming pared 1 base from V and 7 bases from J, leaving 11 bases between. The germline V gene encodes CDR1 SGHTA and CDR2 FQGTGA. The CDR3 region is CASSLMSGGNSPLHF. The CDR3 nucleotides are TGTGCCAGCAGCTTAATGTCTGGTGGGAATTCACCCCTCCACTTT.

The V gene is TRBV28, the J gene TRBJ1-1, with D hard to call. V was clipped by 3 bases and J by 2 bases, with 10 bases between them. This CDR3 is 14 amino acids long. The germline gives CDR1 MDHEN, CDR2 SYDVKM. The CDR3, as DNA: TGTGCCAGCAGTTTTCCCGGGATAAACACTGAAGCTTTCTTT. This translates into CASSFPGINTEAFF.

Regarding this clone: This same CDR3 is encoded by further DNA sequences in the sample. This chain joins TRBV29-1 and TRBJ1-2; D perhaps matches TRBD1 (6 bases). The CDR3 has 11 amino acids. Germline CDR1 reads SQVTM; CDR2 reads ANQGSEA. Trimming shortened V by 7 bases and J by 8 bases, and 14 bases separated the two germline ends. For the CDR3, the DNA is TGCAGCGCTCTGGGGGCGGGGGGCTACACCTTC. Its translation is CSALGAGGYTF.